A single sample is the source of the 24 T cell receptor beta chains below, sequenced in a study of T cells after yellow fever vaccination. A single record per CDR3 protein comes from TCRdb applying MiXCR to the 5' RACE reads. The sample records about 300,000 distinct CDR3 sequences, 6.8% being singletons. This specimen consisted of PBMCs, obtained roughly 46 days after the first yellow fever vaccination. Receptors originate from a man in his late teens or twenties who received the YFV17D yellow fever vaccine.

This clonotype was observed a handful of times. The genes are TRBV6-1 and TRBJ2-3; D not resolved. Germline lookup yields CDR1 MNHNS and CDR2 SASEGT. The CDR3 has 11 amino acids. Between the trimmed V and J ends, which lost 1 base and 7 bases, there was a span of 3 bases. CDR3 coding DNA: TGTGCCAGCAGTGAAGGGAATACGCAGTATTTT. Translated: CASSEGNTQYF.

This clonotype was counted many times. The gene calls are TRBV4-1 and TRBJ2-7; tentatively, D is TRBD1 or TRBD2 (5 bases each). Germline CDR1 reads MGHRA; CDR2 reads YSYEKL. Deletions cut 0 bases from V and 2 bases from J, with 8 bases between. CDR3 length: 14 amino acids. CDR3 sequence reads: CASSQDREPYEQYF. The CDR3 DNA reads as TGCGCCAGCAGCCAAGACAGGGAGCCCTACGAGCAGTACTTC.

This clonotype was seen a handful of times. The chain links TRBV29-1 to TRBJ1-2; TRBD1 aligns across 8 bases. This CDR3 has 15 residues. The germline gives CDR1 SQVTM, CDR2 ANQGSEA. V shed 4 bases, J shed 1 base, and the junction held 8 bases outside the gene matches. CDR3 DNA sequence: TGCAGCGTTGTGAAAGGACAGGGCAATAACTATGGCTACACCTTC. Protein: CSVVKGQGNNYGYTF.

This clonotype has a count of ten or more. This sequence joins TRBV4-3 and TRBJ2-2; D is possibly TRBD1 (5 bases). V lost 4 bases and J lost 6, with 15 bases in between. This CDR3 region has 15 residues. Germline V gene sequence: CDR1 LGHNA, CDR2 YSLEER. The CDR3: CASSLDSIGPGELFF. CDR3 DNA: TGCGCCAGCAGCCTCGACAGTATCGGACCCGGGGAGCTGTTTTTT.

The J gene is TRBJ2-2, the V gene TRBV5-1, with 7 bases matching TRBD2. V trimming: 2 bases; J trimming: 2 bases; junction bases outside the gene matches: 9. The germline V gene has CDR1 SGHRS and CDR2 YFSETQ. This CDR3 is 17 amino acids long. In nucleotides, the CDR3 is TGCGCCAGCAGCTTTGTAGGCGGGGGTGACAACACCGGGGAGCTGTTTTTT. Protein sequence: CASSFVGGGDNTGELFF.

This clonotype was found many times. This chain joins TRBV13 and TRBJ2-5, with 7 bases matching TRBD1. Germline loops: CDR1 PRHDT, CDR2 FYEKMQ (reference sequence). Trimming removed 7 bases from V and 2 bases from J; junction bases left unmatched: 4. This CDR3 has 13 amino acids. As DNA, the CDR3 is TGTGCCAGCACGTACAGGGGTCAAGAGACCCAGTACTTC. It encodes CASTYRGQETQYF.

This clonotype has a handful of counts. J is TRBJ1-1 and V is TRBV6-5; tentatively, D is TRBD1 (5 bases). Germline V gene data show CDR1 as MNHEY and CDR2 as SVGAGI. V shed 0 bases and J shed 3 bases, with 11 bases lying between them. This CDR3 spans 15 amino acids. CDR3 sequence: CASSYSGQGDTEAFF. DNA of the CDR3: TGTGCCAGCAGTTACTCGGGGCAGGGCGACACTGAAGCTTTCTTT.

The CDR3 sequence: CASTIQGYEQYF. CDR3 nucleotide sequence: TGTGCCAGCACCATCCAGGGTTACGAGCAGTACTTC. The gene calls are TRBV5-6 and TRBJ2-7; TRBD1 might be the D (5 bases). The germline V gene has CDR1 SGHDT and CDR2 YYEEEE. CDR3 length: 12 residues. V shed 6 bases and J shed 4 bases, with 11 bases lying between them.

In this sample, this clonotype turned up a few times. This chain joins TRBV6-6 and TRBJ2-5, with 9 positions matching TRBD1. There are 13 residues in the CDR3. V was clipped by 5 bases and J by 6 bases; unmatched bases: 4. The germline V gene has CDR1 MNHNY and CDR2 SVGAGI (reference sequence). The CDR3 protein is CASSTGTGKTQYF. DNA of the CDR3: TGTGCCAGCAGTACCGGGACAGGGAAGACCCAGTACTTC.

The chain links TRBV10-3 to TRBJ2-3; no clear D gene. The CDR3 totals 12 residues. Trimming took off 6 bases at V and 1 base at J, with 5 bases between the two ends. Germline CDR1 reads ENHRY; CDR2 reads SYGVKD. Written as DNA, the CDR3 is TGTGCCATCAGGTCTGGCACAGATACGCAGTATTTT. Protein product: CAIRSGTDTQYF.

This chain connects TRBV5-1 to TRBJ2-5; 11 positions match TRBD2. In germline, CDR1 is SGHRS, CDR2 YFSETQ. The CDR3 loop spans 18 amino acids. J lost 0 bases, V lost 0 bases, and 7 bases had no gene match. CDR3 sequence (DNA): TGCGCCAGCAGCTTGGAGGCCCGGACTAGCGGGTACCAAGAGACCCAGTACTTC. This gives the protein CASSLEARTSGYQETQYF. Filled out from reference TRBV5-1 and TRBJ2-5, the complete variable domain reads KAGVTQTPRYLIKTRGQQVTLSCSPISGHRSVSWYQQTPGQGLQFLFEYFSETQRNKGNFPGRFSGRQFSNSRSEMNVSTLELGDSALYLCASSLEARTSGYQETQYFGPGTRLLVL.

This clonotype was seen many times. The rearrangement joins TRBV5-1 to TRBJ2-3; 10 bases match TRBD2. Unmatched junction bases numbered 4, after V lost 5 bases and J lost 1 base. The CDR3 is 15 residues long. CDR1 and CDR2 (germline): SGHRS, YFSETQ. CDR3 DNA: TGCGCCAGCAGGGACGGGACTAGCGGCACAGATACGCAGTATTTT. Protein product: CASRDGTSGTDTQYF.

The chain recombines TRBV6-6 with TRBJ1-1; D gene unclear. The germline gives CDR1 MNHNY, CDR2 SVGAGI (reference sequence). The CDR3 is made up of 13 amino acids. V lost 7 bases and J 1 base, leaving 10 bases between the germline ends. The CDR3 reads CASNSSSNTEAFF. CDR3 coding DNA: TGTGCCAGCAACTCCTCGTCGAACACTGAAGCTTTCTTT.

The rearrangement joins TRBV7-9 to TRBJ1-4, with D unresolved. Germline V CDR1 and CDR2: SEHNR, FQNEAQ (reference sequence). The CDR3 consists of 15 residues. Trimming removed 0 bases from V and 5 bases from J, with 10 bases in between. Here the CDR3 reads CASSLALTDNEKLFF. In DNA, the CDR3 is TGTGCCAGCAGCTTAGCGCTCACAGACAATGAAAAACTGTTTTTT.

This clonotype was picked up many times. This chain connects TRBV11-2 to TRBJ2-7; possibly TRBD2 for D (5 bases). This CDR3 comprises 12 residues. V gave up 4 bases and J gave up 4 bases, with 8 bases separating them. Germline assignment: CDR1 SGHAT and CDR2 FQNNGV. The CDR3 reads CASSSGVYEQYF. CDR3 nucleotide sequence: TGTGCCAGCAGCTCCGGGGTGTACGAGCAGTACTTC. Filled out from reference TRBV11-2 and TRBJ2-7, the complete variable domain reads EAGVAQSPRYKIIEKRQSVAFWCNPISGHATLYWYQQILGQGPKLLIQFQNNGVVDDSQLPKDRFSAERLKGVDSTLKIQPAKLEDSAVYLCASSSGVYEQYFGPGTRLTVT.

The chain recombines TRBV12-3 or TRBV12-4 with TRBJ2-3; 8 bases fit TRBD1. The CDR3 totals 18 residues. After removal of 6 bases from V and 6 bases from J, the junction contained 20 bases not matched to a gene. The CDR3 is CASSHPGGSVFRQDTQYF. Here the CDR3 DNA reads TGTGCCAGCAGCCATCCAGGGGGCTCAGTATTTCGTCAGGATACGCAGTATTTT.

This clonotype was detected ten times or more. The rearrangement links TRBV5-6 to TRBJ2-2; D gene ambiguous. The CDR3 spans 15 residues. Trimming removed 0 bases from V and 1 base from J, with 7 bases in between. Germline V gene data show CDR1 as SGHDT and CDR2 as YYEEEE. CDR3 in amino acids: CASSLGQLNTGELFF. The CDR3 DNA sequence: TGTGCCAGCAGCTTGGGGCAGCTGAACACCGGGGAGCTGTTTTTT.

This clonotype was counted a few times. CDR3 sequence reads: CASSSSSGVTQYF. CDR3 nucleotide sequence: TGTGCCAGCAGTTCTTCTAGCGGGGTAACGCAGTATTTT. The V call is TRBV27, the J call TRBJ2-3, with 9 bases lining up with TRBD2. From germline, CDR1 is MNHEY and CDR2 SMNVEV (reference sequence). V gave up 4 bases and J gave up 9 bases; unmatched junction bases: 5. The CDR3 length is 13 residues.

This clonotype was seen repeatedly, ten times or more. The chain links TRBV28 to TRBJ2-7; D is undetermined. CDR3 length: 15 amino acids. V lost 3 bases and J lost 5, with 17 bases in between. CDR1 is MDHEN, CDR2 SYDVKM, per germline. The CDR3 loop is CASSFSIGRWNEQYF. The CDR3 DNA sequence: TGTGCCAGCAGTTTTTCTATCGGCAGGTGGAACGAGCAGTACTTC.

This clonotype was seen repeatedly, ten times or more. The rearrangement uses TRBV11-2 and TRBJ1-2; D not certain. Germline CDR1 SGHAT, CDR2 FQNNGV. The CDR3 contains 12 residues. V was clipped by 2 bases and J by 6 bases, with 7 bases between them. This CDR3 is CASSLLGHGYTF. The CDR3 DNA is TGTGCCAGCAGCTTATTGGGCCATGGCTACACCTTC.

This clonotype was found many times. The chain recombines TRBV6-1 with TRBJ2-2; 7 bases match TRBD1. The ends lost 10 bases at V and 2 bases at J; junction bases unmatched: 7. The germline CDR1 and CDR2 sequences are MNHNS and SASEGT. This CDR3 is built from 14 residues. DNA of the CDR3: TGTGCCATTCGAGGGACAGTCAACACCGGGGAGCTGTTTTTT. Its protein is CAIRGTVNTGELFF.

In its sample, this clonotype was seen a few times. The rearrangement uses TRBV20-1 and TRBJ2-2; 11 positions match TRBD1. The V gene end was trimmed by 6 bases and the J gene end by 5 bases; junction bases not matched to a gene: 14. Germline CDR1 is DFQATT and CDR2 is SNEGSKA (reference sequence). The CDR3 totals 17 residues. DNA for the CDR3: TGCAGTGCCAATGGACAGGGGGCTAGCCCGGGGACCGGGGAGCTGTTTTTT. Its protein product is CSANGQGASPGTGELFF.

The chain uses TRBV9 and TRBJ1-1; D ambiguous. This CDR3 has 13 amino acids. The V and J ends lost 0 bases and 7 bases respectively, with 10 bases between them. In germline, CDR1 is SGDLS, CDR2 YYNGEE. The CDR3 coding sequence is TGTGCCAGCAGCGTAGGGCAGAACCGTGAAGCTTTCTTT. Its protein is CASSVGQNREAFF.

The chain couples TRBV15 to TRBJ2-3, with 9 bases aligning to TRBD1. Germline CDR1 is LNHNV and CDR2 is YYDKDF (reference sequence). This CDR3 has 16 residues. The trim removed 1 base at V and 2 bases at J, leaving 4 bases unmatched. This chain's CDR3 is CATSRAGQGLTDTQYF. The DNA for the CDR3 is TGTGCCACCAGCAGAGCGGGACAGGGACTCACAGATACGCAGTATTTT.